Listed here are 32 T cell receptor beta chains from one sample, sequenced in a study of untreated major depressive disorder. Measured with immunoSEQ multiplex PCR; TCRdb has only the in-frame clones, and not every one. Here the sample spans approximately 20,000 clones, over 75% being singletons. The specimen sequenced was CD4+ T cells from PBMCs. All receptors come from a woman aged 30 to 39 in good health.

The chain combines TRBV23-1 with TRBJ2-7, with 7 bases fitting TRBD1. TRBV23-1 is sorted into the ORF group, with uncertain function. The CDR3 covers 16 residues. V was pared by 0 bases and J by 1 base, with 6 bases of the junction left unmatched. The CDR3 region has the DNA TGCGCCAGCAGTCAATCACTGCGACAGGGATCCTACGAGCAGTACTTC. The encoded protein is CASSQSLRQGSYEQYF.

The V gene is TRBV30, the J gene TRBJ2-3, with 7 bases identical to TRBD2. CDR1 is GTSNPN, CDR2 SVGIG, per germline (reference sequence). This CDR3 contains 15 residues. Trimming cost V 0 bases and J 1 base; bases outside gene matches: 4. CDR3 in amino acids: CAWSVRAGGTDTQYF. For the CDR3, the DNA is TGTGCCTGGAGTGTAAGGGCGGGGGGCACAGATACGCAGTATTTT.

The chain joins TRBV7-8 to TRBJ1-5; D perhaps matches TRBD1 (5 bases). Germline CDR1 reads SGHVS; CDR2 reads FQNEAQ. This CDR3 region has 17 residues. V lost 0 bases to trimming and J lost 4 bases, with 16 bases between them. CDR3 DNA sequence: TGTGCCAGCAGCTTAGCGAGGGCAGGGCGAGGAAATCAGCCCCAGCATTTT. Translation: CASSLARAGRGNQPQHF.

The chain's CDR3 is CASRPTPPANYGYTF. For the CDR3, the DNA is TGTGCCAGCAGACCTACTCCCCCAGCTAACTATGGCTACACCTTC. The V and J genes are TRBV28 and TRBJ1-2; D not resolved. CDR1 is MDHEN, CDR2 SYDVKM, per germline. The CDR3 sequence is 15 residues long. The V end lost 6 bases, the J end lost 0 bases, and 14 bases lay between the germline ends.

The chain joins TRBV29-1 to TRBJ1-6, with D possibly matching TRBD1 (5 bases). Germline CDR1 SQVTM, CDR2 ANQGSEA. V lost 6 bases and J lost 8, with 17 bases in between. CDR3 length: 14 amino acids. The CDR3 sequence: CSVQWGQGDSPLHF. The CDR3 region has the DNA TGCAGCGTCCAATGGGGTCAGGGCGATTCACCCCTCCACTTT. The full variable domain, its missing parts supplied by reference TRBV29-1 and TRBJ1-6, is SAVISQKPSRDICQRGTSLTIQCQVDSQVTMMFWYRQQPGQSLTLIATANQGSEATYESGFVIDKFPISRPNLTFSTLTVSNMSPEDSSIYLCSVQWGQGDSPLHFGNGTRLTVT.

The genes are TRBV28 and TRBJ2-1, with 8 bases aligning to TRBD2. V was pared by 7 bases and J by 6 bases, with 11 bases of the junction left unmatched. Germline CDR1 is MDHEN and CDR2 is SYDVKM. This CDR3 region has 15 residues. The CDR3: CASNYGGASGNEQFF. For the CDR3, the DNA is TGTGCCAGCAACTACGGGGGGGCGTCGGGCAATGAGCAGTTCTTC. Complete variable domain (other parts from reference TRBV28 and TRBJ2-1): DVKVTQSSRYLVKRTGEKVFLECVQDMDHENMFWYRQDPGLGLRLIYFSYDVKMKEKGDIPEGYSVSREKKERFSLILESASTNQTSMYLCASNYGGASGNEQFFGPGTRLTVL.

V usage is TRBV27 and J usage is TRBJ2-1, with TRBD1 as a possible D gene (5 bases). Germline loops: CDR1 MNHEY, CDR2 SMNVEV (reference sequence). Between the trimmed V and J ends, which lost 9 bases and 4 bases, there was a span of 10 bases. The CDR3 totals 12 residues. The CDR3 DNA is TGTGCCAGTCAACAGGTTTACAATGAGCAGTTCTTC. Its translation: CASQQVYNEQFF.

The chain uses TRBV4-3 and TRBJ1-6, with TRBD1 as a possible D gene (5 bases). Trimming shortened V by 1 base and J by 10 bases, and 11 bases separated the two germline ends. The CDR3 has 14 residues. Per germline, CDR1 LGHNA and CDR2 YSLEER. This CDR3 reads CASSQVSRESPLHF. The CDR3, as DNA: TGCGCCAGCAGCCAAGTCTCCAGGGAATCACCCCTCCACTTT.

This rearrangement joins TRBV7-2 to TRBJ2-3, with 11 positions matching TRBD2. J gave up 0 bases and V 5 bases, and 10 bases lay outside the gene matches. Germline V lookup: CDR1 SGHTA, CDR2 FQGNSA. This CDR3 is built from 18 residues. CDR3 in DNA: TGTGCCAGCAGCCTCCTTCTAGCGGGGGGATATAGCACAGATACGCAGTATTTT. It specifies CASSLLLAGGYSTDTQYF.

The CDR3 DNA is TGTGCCAGCAGCTTAGCTGAGCCCGGGGAGCTGTTTTTT. Translated: CASSLAEPGELFF. V and J are TRBV7-2 and TRBJ2-2; D ambiguous. Trimming took 0 bases from V and 6 from J, leaving 5 bases between them. Per germline, CDR1 SGHTA and CDR2 FQGNSA. This CDR3 is 13 amino acids long.

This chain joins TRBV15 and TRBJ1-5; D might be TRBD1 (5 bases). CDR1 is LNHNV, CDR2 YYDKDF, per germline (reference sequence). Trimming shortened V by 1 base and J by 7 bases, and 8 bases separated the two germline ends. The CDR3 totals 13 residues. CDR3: CATSRGGEQPQHF. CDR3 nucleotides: TGTGCCACCAGCAGAGGGGGGGAACAGCCCCAGCATTTT.

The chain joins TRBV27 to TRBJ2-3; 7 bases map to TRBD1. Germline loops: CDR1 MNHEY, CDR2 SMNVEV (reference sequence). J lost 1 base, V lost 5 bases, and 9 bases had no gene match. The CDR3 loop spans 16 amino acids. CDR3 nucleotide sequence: TGTGCCAGCAGTGAATACAGGGGTTCGGGCACAGATACGCAGTATTTT. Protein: CASSEYRGSGTDTQYF.

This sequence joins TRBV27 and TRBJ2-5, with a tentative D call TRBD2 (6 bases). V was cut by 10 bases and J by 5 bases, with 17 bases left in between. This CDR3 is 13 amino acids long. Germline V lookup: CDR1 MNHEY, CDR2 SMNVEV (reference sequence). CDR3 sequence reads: CATFGGSGETQYF. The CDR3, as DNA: TGTGCCACCTTCGGGGGATCCGGGGAGACCCAGTACTTC.

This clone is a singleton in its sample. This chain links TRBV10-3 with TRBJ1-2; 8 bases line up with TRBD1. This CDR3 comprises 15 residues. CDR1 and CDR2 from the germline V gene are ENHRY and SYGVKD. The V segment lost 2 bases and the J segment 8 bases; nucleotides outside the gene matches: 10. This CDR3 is CAISENHRGGKGYTF. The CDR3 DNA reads TGTGCCATCAGTGAGAACCACAGGGGGGGAAAAGGCTACACCTTC.

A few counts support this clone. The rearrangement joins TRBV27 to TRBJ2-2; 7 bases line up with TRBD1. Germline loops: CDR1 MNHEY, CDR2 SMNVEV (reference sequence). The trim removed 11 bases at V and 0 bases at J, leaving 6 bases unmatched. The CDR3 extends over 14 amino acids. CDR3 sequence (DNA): TGTGCCGGACGAGGGACAGCGAACACCGGGGAGCTGTTTTTT. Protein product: CAGRGTANTGELFF.

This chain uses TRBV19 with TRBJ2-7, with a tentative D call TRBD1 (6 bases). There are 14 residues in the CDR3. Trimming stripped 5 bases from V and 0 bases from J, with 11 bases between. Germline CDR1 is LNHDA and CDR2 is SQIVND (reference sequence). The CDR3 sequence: CASSSRDTSYEQYF. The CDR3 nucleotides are TGTGCCAGTAGTTCACGGGACACCTCCTACGAGCAGTACTTC. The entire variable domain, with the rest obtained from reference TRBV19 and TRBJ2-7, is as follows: DGGITQSPKYLFRKEGQNVTLSCEQNLNHDAMYWYRQDPGQGLRLIYYSQIVNDFQKGDIAEGYSVSREKKESFPLTVTSAQKNPTAFYLCASSSRDTSYEQYFGPGTRLTVT.

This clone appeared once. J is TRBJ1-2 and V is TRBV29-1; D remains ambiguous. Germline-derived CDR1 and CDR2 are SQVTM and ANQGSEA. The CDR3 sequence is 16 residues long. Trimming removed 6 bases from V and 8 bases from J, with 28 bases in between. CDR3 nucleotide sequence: TGCAGCGTGGGATCGATAGGCCGAGGCATAAACGGGGGCTACACCTTC. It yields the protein CSVGSIGRGINGGYTF.

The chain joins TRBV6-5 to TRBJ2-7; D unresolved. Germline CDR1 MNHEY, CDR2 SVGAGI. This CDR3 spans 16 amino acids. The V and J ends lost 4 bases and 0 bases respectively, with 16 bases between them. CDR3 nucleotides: TGTGCCAGCAGTTGGACGTCGGTTAGGAGCTCCTACGAGCAGTACTTC. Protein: CASSWTSVRSSYEQYF.

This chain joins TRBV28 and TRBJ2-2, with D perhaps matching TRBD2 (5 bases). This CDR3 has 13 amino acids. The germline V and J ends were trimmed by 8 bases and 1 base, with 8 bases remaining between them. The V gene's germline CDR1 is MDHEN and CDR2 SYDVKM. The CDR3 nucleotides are TGTGCCAGCCTCCGGGGGAACACCGGGGAGCTGTTTTTT. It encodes CASLRGNTGELFF. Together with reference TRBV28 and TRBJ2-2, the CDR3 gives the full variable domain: DVKVTQSSRYLVKRTGEKVFLECVQDMDHENMFWYRQDPGLGLRLIYFSYDVKMKEKGDIPEGYSVSREKKERFSLILESASTNQTSMYLCASLRGNTGELFFGEGSRLTVL.

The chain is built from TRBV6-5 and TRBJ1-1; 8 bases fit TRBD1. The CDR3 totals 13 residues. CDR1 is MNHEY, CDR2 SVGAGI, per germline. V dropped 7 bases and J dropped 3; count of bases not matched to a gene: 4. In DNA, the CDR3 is TGTGCCAGCAAAGCAGGGGGCTACACTGAAGCTTTCTTT. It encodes CASKAGGYTEAFF.

CDR3 protein: CASSLIRTGSQETQYF. The CDR3, as DNA: TGTGCCAGCAGTTTGATTCGGACAGGGAGCCAAGAGACCCAGTACTTC. The genes are TRBV27 and TRBJ2-5, with 8 bases lining up with TRBD1. Germline V gene sequence: CDR1 MNHEY, CDR2 SMNVEV (reference sequence). The V gene end was trimmed by 3 bases and the J gene end by 1 base; junction bases not matched to a gene: 7. The CDR3 totals 16 residues.

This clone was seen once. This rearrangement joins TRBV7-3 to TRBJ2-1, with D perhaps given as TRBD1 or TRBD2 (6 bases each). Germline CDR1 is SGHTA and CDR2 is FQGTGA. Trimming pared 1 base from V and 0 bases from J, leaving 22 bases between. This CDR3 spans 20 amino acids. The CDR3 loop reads CASSLNPPQAGHSSYNEQFF. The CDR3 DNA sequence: TGTGCCAGCAGCTTAAACCCCCCTCAGGCGGGACACAGCTCCTACAATGAGCAGTTCTTC.

The CDR3 nucleotides read TGCAGCGTTGTAAGGGGACAGGGCGGAAAGCAGTATTTT. Amino acid sequence: CSVVRGQGGKQYF. The chain has TRBV29-1 and TRBJ2-3; 9 positions match TRBD1. CDR1 and CDR2 (germline): SQVTM, ANQGSEA. The length of the CDR3 is 13 residues. V lost 4 bases, J lost 11 bases, and 10 bases stayed unmatched.

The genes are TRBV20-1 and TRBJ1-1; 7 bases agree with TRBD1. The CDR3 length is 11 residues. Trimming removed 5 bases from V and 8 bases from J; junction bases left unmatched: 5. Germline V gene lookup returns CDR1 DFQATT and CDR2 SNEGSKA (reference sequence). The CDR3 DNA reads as TGCAGTGCTCGAAGGACAGGAGAAGCTTTCTTT. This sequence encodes CSARRTGEAFF.

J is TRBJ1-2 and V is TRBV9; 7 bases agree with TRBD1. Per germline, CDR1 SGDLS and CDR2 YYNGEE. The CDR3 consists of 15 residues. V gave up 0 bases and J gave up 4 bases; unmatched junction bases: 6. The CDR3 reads CASSVDGGGSYGYTF. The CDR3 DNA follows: TGTGCCAGCAGCGTAGATGGAGGGGGCAGCTATGGCTACACCTTC. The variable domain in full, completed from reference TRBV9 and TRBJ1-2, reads DSGVTQTPKHLITATGQRVTLRCSPRSGDLSVYWYQQSLDQGLQFLIQYYNGEERAKGNILERFSAQQFPDLHSELNLSSLELGDSALYFCASSVDGGGSYGYTFGSGTRLTVV.

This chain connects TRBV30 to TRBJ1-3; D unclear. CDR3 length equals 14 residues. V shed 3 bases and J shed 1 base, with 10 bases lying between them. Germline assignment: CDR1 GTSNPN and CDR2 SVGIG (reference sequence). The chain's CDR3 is CAWSLDGSGNTIYF. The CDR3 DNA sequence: TGTGCCTGGAGCCTGGACGGATCTGGAAACACCATATATTTT.

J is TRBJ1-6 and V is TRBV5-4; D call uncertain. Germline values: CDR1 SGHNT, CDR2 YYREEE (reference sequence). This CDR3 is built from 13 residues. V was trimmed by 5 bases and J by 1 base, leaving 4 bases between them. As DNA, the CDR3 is TGTGCCAGCAGGGCGTCCTATAATTCACCCCTCCACTTT. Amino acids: CASRASYNSPLHF.

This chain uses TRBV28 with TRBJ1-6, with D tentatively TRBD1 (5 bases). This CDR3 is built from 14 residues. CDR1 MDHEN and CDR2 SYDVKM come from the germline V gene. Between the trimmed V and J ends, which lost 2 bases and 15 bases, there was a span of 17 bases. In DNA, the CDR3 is TGTGCCAGCAGTTTAACCGGGACCCGAGGGAACCTCCACTTT. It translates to CASSLTGTRGNLHF.

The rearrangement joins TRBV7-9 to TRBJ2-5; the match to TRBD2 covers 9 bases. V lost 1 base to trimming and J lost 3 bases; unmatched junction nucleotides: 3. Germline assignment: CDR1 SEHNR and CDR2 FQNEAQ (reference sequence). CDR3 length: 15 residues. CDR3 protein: CASSLVLAGKETQYF. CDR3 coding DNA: TGTGCCAGCAGCTTAGTCCTAGCGGGGAAAGAGACCCAGTACTTC. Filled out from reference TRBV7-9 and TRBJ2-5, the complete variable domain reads DTGVSQNPRHKITKRGQNVTFRCDPISEHNRLYWYRQTLGQGPEFLTYFQNEAQLEKSRLLSDRFSAERPKGSFSTLEIQRTEQGDSAMYLCASSLVLAGKETQYFGPGTRLLVL.

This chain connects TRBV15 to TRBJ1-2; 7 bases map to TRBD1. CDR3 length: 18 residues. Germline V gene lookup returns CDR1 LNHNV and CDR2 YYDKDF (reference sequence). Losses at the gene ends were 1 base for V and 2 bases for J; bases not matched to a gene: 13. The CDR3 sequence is CATSRGDSTARGNYGYTF. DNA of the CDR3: TGTGCCACCAGCAGAGGGGATTCGACAGCCAGGGGGAACTATGGCTACACCTTC.

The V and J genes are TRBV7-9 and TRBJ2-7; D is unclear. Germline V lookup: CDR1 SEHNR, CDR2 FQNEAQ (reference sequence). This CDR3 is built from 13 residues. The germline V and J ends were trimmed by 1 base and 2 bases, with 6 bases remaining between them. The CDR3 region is CASSLDSTYEQYF. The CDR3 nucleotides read TGTGCCAGCAGCTTAGACAGCACCTACGAGCAGTACTTC. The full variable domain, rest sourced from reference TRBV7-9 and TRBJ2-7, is DTGVSQNPRHKITKRGQNVTFRCDPISEHNRLYWYRQTLGQGPEFLTYFQNEAQLEKSRLLSDRFSAERPKGSFSTLEIQRTEQGDSAMYLCASSLDSTYEQYFGPGTRLTVT.

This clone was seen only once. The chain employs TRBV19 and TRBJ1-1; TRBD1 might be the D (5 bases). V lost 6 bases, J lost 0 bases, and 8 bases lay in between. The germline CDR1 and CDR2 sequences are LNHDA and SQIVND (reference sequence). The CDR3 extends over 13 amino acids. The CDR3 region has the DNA TGTGCCAGTAGCGACAGATTGAACACTGAAGCTTTCTTT. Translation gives CASSDRLNTEAFF.